This TCR beta chain was documented in a study of control samples from healthy donors and cancer patients. Profiled with immunoSEQ multiplex PCR; TCRdb holds only in-frame clones, not every one. Altogether about 130,000 clones are present, around 94% being singletons, with the ten largest covering about 14%. Germline CDR1 is MGHRA and CDR2 is YSYEKL. This CDR3 has 20 amino acids. Trimming at V came to 3 bases and at J to 3 bases, leaving 18 bases not matched to a gene. This receptor was identified in a man between 60 and 75 years old with colorectal cancer. The chain is built from TRBV4-1 and TRBJ1-5, with 9 bases identical to TRBD1. The sample comprised PBMCs. CDR3 DNA sequence: TGCGCCAGCAGCCACAACTTTTTTACAGGGGGCCTTTCTTACAATCAGCCCCAGCATTTT. As protein: CASSHNFFTGGLSYNQPQHF.